The 12 T cell receptor beta chains below all came from one sample that was sequenced in a study of naive and memory T cell subsets. An equimolar mix of two oligonucleotides served as the beta constant-region primer for TRBC1 and TRBC2. Ligated cDNA was amplified by four rounds of PCR with nested alpha and beta constant-region primers and SP2. Each CDR3 protein gets one entry after TCRdb re-called the UMI-ligation and nested PCR reads with MiXCR. Found here are 95,000 to 150,000 distinct CDR3 sequences, about 36% of them singletons; the top ten hold 0.9%. The sample taken for sequencing was central memory CD4+ T cells from blood. All receptors derive from a human donor in good health.

The V gene is TRBV7-9, the J gene TRBJ2-2, with D perhaps TRBD1 (6 bases). The germline V gene encodes CDR1 SEHNR and CDR2 FQNEAQ (reference sequence). The CDR3 is made up of 13 amino acids. V lost 9 bases, J lost 0 bases, and 8 bases lay in between. CDR3 nucleotide sequence: TGTGCCAGTGGACAGTCGAACACCGGGGAGCTGTTTTTT. It specifies CASGQSNTGELFF.

The chain links TRBV7-2 to TRBJ1-1; the D is unclear. CDR1 and CDR2 (germline): SGHTA, FQGNSA. The CDR3 covers 13 residues. V gave up 5 bases and J gave up 1 base, with 8 bases separating them. The CDR3 coding sequence is TGTGCCAGCAGCCCGGTAAGGAACACTGAAGCTTTCTTT. It encodes CASSPVRNTEAFF.

The V and J genes are TRBV29-1 and TRBJ2-3; no definite D call. Trimming pared 4 bases from V and 4 bases from J, leaving 12 bases between. Looked up from germline, CDR1 is SQVTM and CDR2 is ANQGSEA. The CDR3 has 13 amino acids. The CDR3 here is CSVVAGWADTQYF. In DNA, the CDR3 is TGCAGCGTTGTAGCTGGGTGGGCAGATACGCAGTATTTT.

This clonotype has a count of ten or more. The chain couples TRBV7-9 to TRBJ2-1, with 8 bases aligning to TRBD2. CDR3 length equals 16 residues. Looked up from germline, CDR1 is SEHNR and CDR2 is FQNEAQ (reference sequence). V was clipped by 3 bases and J by 7 bases; unmatched bases: 11. This CDR3 is CASSFLARSGINEQFF. The CDR3 DNA reads as TGTGCCAGCAGCTTCCTTGCGCGTAGCGGGATAAATGAGCAGTTCTTC.

This clonotype was seen many times. The chain couples TRBV29-1 to TRBJ2-1, with TRBD2 matching 8 bases. The CDR3 consists of 19 residues. J lost 0 bases, V lost 4 bases, and 17 bases had no gene match. Germline CDR1 is SQVTM and CDR2 is ANQGSEA. CDR3 DNA: TGCAGCGTTGTTAAGAGGGGTAGCGGGAACCGAAACTCCTACAATGAGCAGTTCTTC. Its translation: CSVVKRGSGNRNSYNEQFF.

V gene TRBV7-6 combines with J gene TRBJ1-4; D is possibly TRBD1 (6 bases). This CDR3 comprises 18 residues. Germline values: CDR1 SGHVS, CDR2 FNYEAQ. V lost 5 bases and J 1 base, leaving 20 bases between the germline ends. The CDR3 DNA sequence: TGTGCCAGCAGCATAGGGGTCCCAGGGGCTCTAACTAATGAAAAACTGTTTTTT. It specifies CASSIGVPGALTNEKLFF. The full variable domain, completed using reference TRBV7-6 and TRBJ1-4, is GAGVSQSPRYKVTKRGQDVALRCDPISGHVSLYWYRQALGQGPEFLTYFNYEAQQDKSGLPNDRFSAERPEGSISTLTIQRTEQRDSAMYRCASSIGVPGALTNEKLFFGSGTQLSVL.

The rearrangement links TRBV29-1 to TRBJ1-4; TRBD1 matches 9 bases. The ends lost 5 bases at V and 1 base at J; junction bases unmatched: 5. The germline gives CDR1 SQVTM, CDR2 ANQGSEA. This CDR3 comprises 15 residues. The CDR3: CSVKTTGGTNEKLFF. The CDR3 region has the DNA TGCAGCGTTAAAACGACAGGGGGAACTAATGAAAAACTGTTTTTT.

This clonotype was detected a few times. This chain connects TRBV5-1 to TRBJ2-1; TRBD2 aligns across 12 bases. Germline V lookup: CDR1 SGHRS, CDR2 YFSETQ. Losses at the gene ends were 4 bases for V and 0 bases for J; bases not matched to a gene: 8. The CDR3 spans 18 residues. The CDR3 DNA reads TGCGCCAGCAGCCCAGGACTAGCGGGGATGAGCTCCTACAATGAGCAGTTCTTC. It specifies CASSPGLAGMSSYNEQFF.

This clonotype was seen ten or more times. V and J are TRBV28 and TRBJ2-1; 11 nucleotides match TRBD2. This CDR3 has 16 residues. With V trimmed by 6 bases and J by 5 bases, 9 bases remained unmatched. From germline, CDR1 is MDHEN and CDR2 SYDVKM. The CDR3 spells CASSIGGTSGDNEQFF. The CDR3 DNA is TGTGCCAGCAGCATCGGTGGGACTAGCGGCGACAATGAGCAGTTCTTC.

V and J are TRBV19 and TRBJ2-1; 8 positions match TRBD1. V shed 4 bases and J 2 bases; nucleotides not matched to a gene: 4. This CDR3 is built from 15 residues. CDR1 and CDR2 (germline): LNHDA, SQIVND (reference sequence). The CDR3 spells CASSKGQGPYNEQFF. The CDR3 nucleotides read TGTGCCAGTAGTAAAGGACAGGGCCCCTACAATGAGCAGTTCTTC.

This clonotype was picked up a small number of times. The rearrangement uses TRBV28 and TRBJ2-2; either TRBD1 or TRBD2 may supply D (5 bases each). The germline V gene encodes CDR1 MDHEN and CDR2 SYDVKM. The V end lost 5 bases, the J end lost 4 bases, and 14 bases lay between the germline ends. The CDR3 covers 15 residues. Written as DNA, the CDR3 is TGTGCCAGCAGTCGCTCCTGGGACCGCACCGGGGAGCTGTTTTTT. Protein sequence: CASSRSWDRTGELFF.

The V call is TRBV6-2 or TRBV6-3, the J call TRBJ1-4; D is unclear. Germline V gene data show CDR1 as MNHEY and CDR2 as SVGEGT. Trimming cost V 6 bases and J 6 bases, with 20 bases left between them. The CDR3 contains 16 residues. The CDR3 nucleotides are TGTGCCAGCAGCCCTGAAGACCCGAGCGCTTATGAAAAACTGTTTTTT. It encodes CASSPEDPSAYEKLFF.